The clone carrying this T cell receptor beta chain was counted between two and nine times. In the study's own analysis: Amplified reference gene primers provided the basis for estimating nucleated cell counts. The table came from immunoSEQ multiplex PCR; TCRdb's copy has only in-frame clones and leaves some out. Clone size and the V and J calls come from that table; the DNA yielded D and trimming. The sample holds about 140,000 clones, 84% seen once. The entry originates in a study of blood T cell repertoires in COVID-19. On the study more broadly: Sites across the United States, Italy and Spain contributed samples from acute and convalescent COVID-19. PBMCs, B-cell-depleted T cells, or T cells were the source of the cDNA or gDNA that made up the material.

The CDR3 spans 14 residues. Deletions cut 1 base from V and 4 bases from J, with 8 bases between. The germline V gene encodes CDR1 MGHRA and CDR2 YSYEKL. This receptor was obtained from a woman in her fifties or sixties with acute COVID-19. The specimen sequenced was PBMCs or T cells enriched from blood (not recorded which). This chain uses TRBV4-1 with TRBJ1-5; D unclear. CDR3 region: CASSQVVRNQPQHF. In nucleotides, the CDR3 is TGCGCCAGCAGCCAAGTTGTGAGAAATCAGCCCCAGCATTTT.